This T cell receptor (beta chain) was obtained from a study of cytomegalovirus exposure and HLA in healthy donors. General study findings and limits: TCR beta V- and J-gene trimming was later associated with a missense DCLRE1C variant. In vitro assays verified that three CMV-associated chains recognized CMV antigens specifically. A later analysis reportedly identified an Asian-associated ancestry cluster as carrying fewer N-insertions than the roughly 700-donor mean.

This clone was detected only a few times. The antigen is not known. Use of 60 Vbeta and 13 Jbeta primers characterized the PCR. Assay: immunoSEQ multiplex PCR; the TCRdb copy retains only in-frame clones and omits some. The table lists 100,000 to 120,000 clones, 12% of them singletons. After removal of 0 bases from V and 5 bases from J, the junction contained 5 bases not matched to a gene. CDR1 is MNHEY and CDR2 is SVGAGI in the germline V gene. This CDR3 is built from 16 residues. The clonotype originates from a man in his forties in good health and CMV-seropositive. The sequencing sample was made of PBMCs. The rearrangement links TRBV6-5 to TRBJ1-2; 11 nucleotides match TRBD1. This CDR3 reads CASSYSRTGGAYGYTF. In DNA form, the CDR3 reads TGTGCCAGCAGTTACTCCCGGACAGGGGGCGCTTATGGCTACACCTTC.